This T cell receptor (beta chain) was documented in a study of shared clonotypes between healthy human individuals. Assay execution proceeded at the deep level. Profiled with immunoSEQ multiplex PCR; TCRdb holds only in-frame clones, not every one. The data hold about 530,000 clones, with around 79% observed a single time. The table lists this clone with a few counts. At one boundary the junction diverges from the germline segment, which might be a read error. The CDR3 loop spans 14 amino acids. Germline lookup yields CDR1 SSHAT and CDR2 FNYEAQ (reference sequence). Donation came from healthy HIV-negative adults that had no recent acute infections or vaccinations.

Sequenced material: PBMCs. The TCR was taken from a woman in her 40s in good health. Some clones in this sample may be carry-over from other donors' samples. The chain links TRBV7-7 to TRBJ2-5, with 8 bases aligning to TRBD2. CDR3 region: CASTPGGSGETQYF. For the CDR3, the DNA is TGTGCTAGCACCCCGGGGGGGAGTGGCGAGACCCAGTACTTC.